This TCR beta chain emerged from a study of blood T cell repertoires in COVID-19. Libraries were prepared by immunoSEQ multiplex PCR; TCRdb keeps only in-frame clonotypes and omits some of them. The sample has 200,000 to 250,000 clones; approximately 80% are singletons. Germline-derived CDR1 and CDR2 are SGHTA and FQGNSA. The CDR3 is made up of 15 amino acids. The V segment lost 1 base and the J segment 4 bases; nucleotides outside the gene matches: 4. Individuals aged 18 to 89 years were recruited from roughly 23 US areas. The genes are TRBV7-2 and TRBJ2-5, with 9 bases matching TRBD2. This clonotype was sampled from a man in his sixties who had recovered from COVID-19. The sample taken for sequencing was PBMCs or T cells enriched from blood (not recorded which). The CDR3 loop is CASSLVGAGGETQYF. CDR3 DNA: TGTGCCAGCAGCTTAGTTGGAGCGGGGGGAGAGACCCAGTACTTC.